The clone carrying this T cell receptor (beta chain) was recorded at least ten times. One end of the junction fails to match germline, which may point to a read error. Original analysis: Between-group CDR3 differences, defined by clinicopathological status, yielded a distant-metastasis classifier for papillary thyroid cancer. Through MiXCR, TCRdb re-clonotyped the PCR reads. These V and J calls derive from TCRdb rather than the authors' analysis. The sample contains roughly 33,000 clones, over 15% of which appear only once. This sample was taken from a study of metastatic and nonmetastatic thyroid tumors. Study context: Peripheral blood and tumor or nodule samples from malignant and benign thyroid patients were compared.

The germline CDR1 and CDR2 sequences are SSHAT and FNYEAQ (reference sequence). CDR3 size: 16 residues. Patients were all untreated before their thyroid surgery. The sequenced material came from blood. This TCR derives from a male donor with papillary thyroid cancer or a benign thyroid nodule (not recorded which). Some clones in this sample may be carry-over from other donors' samples. The genes are TRBV7-7 and TRBJ2-3; 9 bases fit TRBD2. The CDR3 reads CASSLGAAGGTDTQYF. CDR3 coding DNA: TGTGCTAGCAGCTTAGGGGCAGCGGGGGGTACAGATACGCAGTATTTT.